This T cell receptor (beta chain) was sequenced in a study of human T cells and chemical hapten exposure. Study-level information: 2% DPC was applied to around 2 cm by around 2 cm of upper inner arm skin for sensitization. Study outcomes and limitations: With regard to DPC sensitization, TCRs above 1 in 1000 frequency did not change.

This clonotype was counted many times. Its antigen is still unknown. The time point: patch test 2, 6 weeks after DPC sensitization. Described treatment: therapeutic diphenylcyclopropenone sensitization with weekly scalp DPC. One entry per CDR3 protein results from TCRdb running MiXCR on the RACE reads. The sample has about 54,000 distinct CDR3 sequences; 9.9% are singletons. Germline V CDR1 and CDR2: MDHEN, SYDVKM. V lost 2 bases and J lost 7, with 12 bases in between. The CDR3 runs to 14 residues. The rearrangement uses TRBV28 and TRBJ1-5; possible D gene TRBD1, 5 bases. The starting material was whole blood, obtained in connection with sensitization to the hapten diphenylcyclopropenone (DPC). The sequence derives from a woman between 45 and 65 years old with alopecia areata. Some clones in this sample may be carry-over from other donors' samples. The CDR3 DNA reads TGTGCCAGCAGTTTAGCAGGGAGGGGACAGCCCCAGCATTTT. As protein: CASSLAGRGQPQHF.